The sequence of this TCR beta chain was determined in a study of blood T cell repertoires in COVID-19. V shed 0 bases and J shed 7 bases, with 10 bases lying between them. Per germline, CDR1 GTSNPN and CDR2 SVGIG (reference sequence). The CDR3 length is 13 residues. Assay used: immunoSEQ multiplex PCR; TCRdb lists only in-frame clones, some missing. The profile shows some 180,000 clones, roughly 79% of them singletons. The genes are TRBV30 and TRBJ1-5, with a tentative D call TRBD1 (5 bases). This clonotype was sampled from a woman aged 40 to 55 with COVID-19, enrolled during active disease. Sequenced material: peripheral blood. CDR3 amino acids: CAWSVGGGQPQHF. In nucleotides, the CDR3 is TGTGCCTGGAGTGTGGGGGGTGGGCAGCCCCAGCATTTT.